The entry below describes one T cell receptor beta chain. Which antigen it targets is not known. Base qualities are missing; no much larger clone stands one base away. TCRbeta CDR3 regions were amplified from genomic DNA using the immunoSEQ Assay, a bias-controlled multiplex PCR. Per the original workflow: Within the assay, amplification of reference gene primers was used to estimate how many nucleated cells each sample contained. To quantify the absolute abundance of each unique TCRbeta CDR3 rearrangement, sequence reads were collapsed and filtered. For each sample, productive Simpson clonality was calculated by taking the square root of Simpson's diversity index across productive rearrangements. As stored in TCRdb, this immuneACCESS dataset retains in-frame rearrangements with V and J assigned. A fraction of the clones does not appear; measured against another copy, unresolved V genes explain less than half of the discrepancy, and the remainder lacks a known reason. V and J calls and clone size come straight from that table; D and trimming were deduced from the DNA. Counted in this sample were about 70,000 clones; 89% of them appeared once. Over 1.2% of the sample rests with the top ten.

The collaborating institutions used their own protocols to collect whole blood in K2EDTA tubes. For TCRbeta analysis, collaborators shipped samples in one of three forms: frozen whole blood, isolated PBMCs, or DNA extracted from either of those sample types. Reading from cysteine to phenylalanine, the CDR3 counts 19 amino acids. The sequence is cut down to CDR3 DNA, 57 bases in frame from base 1. In the germline V gene, CDR1 corresponds to SGHTA and CDR2 to FQGNSA. A distance of 24 bases separates the germline ends of V and J, which lose 3 bases and 1 base respectively. The sample is drawn from a study of blood T cell repertoires in COVID-19 (dated by TCRdb to the early 2020s). Some background on the complete study: Samples covering the acute and convalescent phases of COVID-19 were provided by collaborators in the United States, Italy and Spain. The prospective study material was composed of cDNA or gDNA derived from T cells, B-cell-depleted T cells, or PBMCs. Subjects who had been exposed to COVID-19, were actively infected with it, or had recovered from it provided the deeply sampled blood TCRbeta repertoires that made up the dataset. The repertoires were released in a freely available public database intended as a resource for research on the immune response to SARS-CoV-2. Samples were obtained from the ongoing ImmuneRACE study (first 160 participants) and from over 1,000 subjects provided by 6 global collaborators. A de-identified subject ID, COVID-19 status, age in years and sex were almost always included in the sample metadata. Where available, HLA class I and class II types were obtained from metadata supplied by the sample provider rather than from assay-based typing.

General conclusions and limits of the study: The quantity of clinical and demographic metadata differed by source and by participant and was supplied without curation.

Here the chain combines TRBV7-2 and TRBJ2-5; a tentative D match to TRBD1 spans 5 bases. This clonotype originated in a man between 60 and 70 years old with acute or convalescent COVID-19. Sequenced input: peripheral blood. The nucleotide sequence reads as follows: TGTGCCAGCAGCTTTCCCACATTTGAAGGGGCCTTTTTCCAAGAGACCCAGTACTTC. It encodes CASSFPTFEGAFFQETQYF.